This T cell receptor beta chain was obtained from a study of beta chain features in type 1 diabetes. The entirety of the isolated RNA underwent reverse transcription, so expressed TCRB transcripts were sequenced. TCRdb's copy holds only in-frame clones and misses some; the assay was immunoSEQ multiplex PCR. This sample has around 190,000 clones; about 13% occur once, and the top ten carry 0.5% to 0.75%. This clone occurred a few times. CDR1 KGHSH and CDR2 LQKENI come from the germline V gene. Trimming pared 4 bases from V and 7 bases from J, leaving 8 bases between. The CDR3 is made up of 12 amino acids.

The receptor was isolated from a woman under 30 in good health. Input material: central memory CD4+ T cells from blood. V is TRBV18 and J is TRBJ2-1; no reliable D call. The CDR3 DNA is TGTGCCAGCTCACTAACGCGGAATGAGCAGTTCTTC. Translating it yields CASSLTRNEQFF.